One sample yielded the 31 T cell receptor beta chains listed below, sequenced in a study of T cells expressing NK-cell markers (dated by TCRdb to 2020 to 2021). Libraries came from 5' RACE. This sample was sequenced with an Illumina HiSeq 2000. After the reads were reprocessed by TCRdb, one entry was made per CDR3 protein sequence, with no DNA. The sample table on file contains about 390,000 distinct CDR3 sequences. Around a tenth of the sample lies in the top ten. Sequencing was done on a sample of blood T cells: a sorted CD56 or NKG2C T cell subset, CD4+ or CD8+ T cells, or bulk PBMC T cells (not recorded which). These receptors all come from a woman in her forties or fifties in good health. Donor details come from another sample of the same person, matched by shared clones.

The rearrangement uses TRBV6-1 and TRBJ1-6. The germline CDR1 and CDR2 sequences are MNHNS and SASEGT. This CDR3 region has 15 residues. CDR3 in amino acids: CASSEASVWNSPLHF.

V usage is TRBV12-3 or TRBV12-4 and J usage is TRBJ1-2; with no DNA, the TCRdb D assignment of TRBD1 cannot be verified. This CDR3 is 13 amino acids long. The CDR3 sequence: CASRGGVHYGYTF.

This rearrangement joins TRBV11-3 to TRBJ2-2; TCRdb indicates TRBD1, and absent DNA this call remains unverified. Germline CDR1 and CDR2: SGHNT and YENEEA. This CDR3 is 16 amino acids long. The CDR3 reads CASSLDLGIPGGELFF.

This sequence joins TRBV10-1 and TRBJ2-5; TCRdb proposes TRBD2, but this gene call is untestable without DNA. The CDR3 loop spans 15 amino acids. CDR1 WNHNN and CDR2 SYGVQD come from the germline V gene (reference sequence). The CDR3 spells CASSESPSGVETQYF.

This rearrangement joins TRBV12-3 or TRBV12-4 to TRBJ1-3. There are 14 residues in the CDR3. The CDR3 here is CASNRGRIGNTIYF.

The chain employs TRBV25-1 and TRBJ2-3. CDR3 length equals 14 residues. CDR1 is MGHDK, CDR2 SYGVNS, per germline. CDR3 loop: CASKDYSFTDTQYF. The full variable domain, with the rest looked up from reference TRBV25-1 and TRBJ2-3, is EADIYQTPRYLVIGTGKKITLECSQTMGHDKMYWYQQDPGMELHLIHYSYGVNSTEKGDLSSESTVSRIRTEHFPLTLESARPSHTSQYLCASKDYSFTDTQYFGPGTRLTVL.

V usage is TRBV5-1 and J usage is TRBJ2-3; TCRdb returns TRBD1, unconfirmable since there is no DNA. CDR3 length: 13 amino acids. The germline CDR1 and CDR2 sequences are SGHRS and YFSETQ. CDR3 region: CASSRPPADTQYF.

This chain uses TRBV19 with TRBJ2-6. The germline V gene encodes CDR1 LNHDA and CDR2 SQIVND (reference sequence). This CDR3 region has 16 residues. CDR3 in amino acids: CASSILDGSGANVLTF.

The chain carries TRBV11-3 and TRBJ2-5; TCRdb returns TRBD2, unconfirmable since there is no DNA. The CDR3 runs to 15 residues. The germline V gene encodes CDR1 SGHNT and CDR2 YENEEA. The CDR3 sequence is CASSRNGLGQETQYF.

The chain uses TRBV12-3 or TRBV12-4 and TRBJ1-5; the TCRdb D gene call, TRBD1, has no DNA to confirm it. The CDR3 has 13 residues. CDR3 residues: CASSLTGRQPQHF.

V usage is TRBV2 and J usage is TRBJ2-1; TCRdb selects TRBD1, and the lack of DNA leaves this call unchecked. Germline values: CDR1 SNHLY, CDR2 FYNNEI. The CDR3 contains 18 residues. The CDR3 spells CASSEKGGQTLPYNEQFF.

The chain employs TRBV4-2 and TRBJ2-5. The CDR3 loop spans 14 amino acids. Germline V gives CDR1 LGHNA, CDR2 YNFKEQ. CDR3 region: CASSRGVNQETQYF.

The genes are TRBV14 and TRBJ2-2; without DNA, the TCRdb call of TRBD1 cannot be checked. CDR1 and CDR2 from the germline V gene are SGHDN and FVKESK. This CDR3 is 15 amino acids long. The CDR3 loop reads CASSQDAPGAGELFF.

The V and J genes are TRBV12-3 or TRBV12-4 and TRBJ2-5; TCRdb selects TRBD1, and the lack of DNA leaves this call unchecked. The CDR3 consists of 15 residues. The CDR3 loop is CASSLTGSPKKTQYF.

The rearrangement joins TRBV11-2 to TRBJ2-2; TCRdb reports TRBD1, a call that lacks DNA to check it against. CDR3 length: 15 amino acids. From germline, CDR1 is SGHAT and CDR2 FQNNGV. The CDR3 is CASSLVLGGTGELFF.

The genes are TRBV2 and TRBJ2-7; TCRdb reports TRBD1, a call that lacks DNA to check it against. There are 15 residues in the CDR3. Germline V gene lookup returns CDR1 SNHLY and CDR2 FYNNEI. The CDR3 sequence: CASRESGQTFHEQYF.

This chain joins TRBV12-3 or TRBV12-4 and TRBJ2-1; as DNA is missing, the TRBD2 call by TCRdb cannot be tested. The CDR3 length is 14 residues. The chain's CDR3 is CASSEGLVFGEQFF.

The CDR3 loop reads CASSQPEGVPYEQYF. The chain links TRBV4-1 to TRBJ2-7; the D gene TCRdb calls, TRBD1, cannot be checked with no DNA. Germline CDR1 reads MGHRA; CDR2 reads YSYEKL. This CDR3 comprises 15 residues.

This sequence joins TRBV11-2 and TRBJ2-3; lacking DNA, the TRBD2 call made by TCRdb goes unchecked. The CDR3 sequence is 15 residues long. Germline V gene sequence: CDR1 SGHAT, CDR2 FQNNGV. The CDR3 loop reads CASSKEWRDTDTQYF.

V gene TRBV5-1 combines with J gene TRBJ2-2; TCRdb's assignment of TRBD2 cannot be checked, as there is no DNA. Germline CDR1 SGHRS, CDR2 YFSETQ. The CDR3 has 13 amino acids. The CDR3 reads CASSSTSTGELFF.

The CDR3 protein is CASSQVRGNTEAFF. The chain joins TRBV14 to TRBJ1-1. The CDR3 has 14 residues. Germline V gene lookup returns CDR1 SGHDN and CDR2 FVKESK.

The chain carries TRBV6-5 and TRBJ1-2; the TRBD1 assignment by TCRdb is unverifiable without DNA. The CDR3 covers 11 residues. Per the germline V gene, CDR1 is MNHEY and CDR2 is SVGAGI. The chain's CDR3 is CASSYRDGYTF.

The chain links TRBV12-3 or TRBV12-4 to TRBJ2-3; TCRdb selects TRBD1, and the lack of DNA leaves this call unchecked. The CDR3 contains 14 residues. The CDR3 loop reads CASSMGPGTDTQYF.

V gene TRBV20-1 combines with J gene TRBJ2-6; TCRdb selects TRBD2, and the lack of DNA leaves this call unchecked. Germline V gives CDR1 DFQATT, CDR2 SNEGSKA (reference sequence). The CDR3 has 16 residues. CDR3 loop: CSASPHLGSGANVLTF.

The J gene is TRBJ2-7, the V gene TRBV7-2; lacking DNA, the TRBD1 call made by TCRdb goes unchecked. CDR3 length equals 16 residues. Germline lookup yields CDR1 SGHTA and CDR2 FQGNSA. The CDR3 loop is CASSSYGAALGYEQYF.

V and J are TRBV5-1 and TRBJ1-2; TCRdb picks TRBD1, but there is no DNA to check that call. Germline CDR1 SGHRS, CDR2 YFSETQ. The CDR3 sequence is 15 residues long. The CDR3 region is CASSPDRGLAYGYTF.

The genes are TRBV20-1 and TRBJ1-2. The CDR3 covers 14 residues. Germline V gene data show CDR1 as DFQATT and CDR2 as SNEGSKA (reference sequence). The CDR3 loop reads CSARRPAQDYGYTF.

The rearrangement joins TRBV11-1 to TRBJ2-1; the D call from TCRdb, TRBD2, cannot be confirmed without DNA. Germline V gene sequence: CDR1 SGHAT, CDR2 FQDESV (reference sequence). The CDR3 has 19 amino acids. The CDR3: CASSLVGLIGLAGYNEQFF.

This chain joins TRBV27 and TRBJ2-5; TCRdb's D call, TRBD1, is unchecked because there is no DNA. The CDR3 covers 14 residues. The germline V gene encodes CDR1 MNHEY and CDR2 SMNVEV (reference sequence). This CDR3 reads CASSLGTPWETQYF.

The chain has TRBV5-1 and TRBJ1-2; without DNA, the TCRdb call of TRBD1 cannot be checked. Germline-derived CDR1 and CDR2 are SGHRS and YFSETQ. The CDR3 has 16 residues. The CDR3 protein is CASSLVDSRANYGYTF.

The J gene is TRBJ2-1, the V gene TRBV6-4; TCRdb designates TRBD2, a call that cannot be tested without DNA. There are 15 residues in the CDR3. Germline V gene lookup returns CDR1 MRHNA and CDR2 SNTAGT. This CDR3 is CASSDSGEAGNEQFF.